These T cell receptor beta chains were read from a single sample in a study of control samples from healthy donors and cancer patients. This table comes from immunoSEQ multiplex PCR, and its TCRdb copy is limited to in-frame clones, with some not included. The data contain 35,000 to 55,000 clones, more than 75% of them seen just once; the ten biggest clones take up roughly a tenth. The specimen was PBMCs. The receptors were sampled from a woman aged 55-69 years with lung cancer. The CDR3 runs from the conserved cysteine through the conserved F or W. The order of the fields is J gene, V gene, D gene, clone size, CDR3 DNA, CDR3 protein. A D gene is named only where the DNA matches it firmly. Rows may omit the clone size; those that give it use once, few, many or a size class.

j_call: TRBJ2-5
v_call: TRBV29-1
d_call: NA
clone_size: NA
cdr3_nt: TGCAGCGTTAGGGGGGGGACGGAGACCCAGTACTTC
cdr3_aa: CSVRGGTETQYF

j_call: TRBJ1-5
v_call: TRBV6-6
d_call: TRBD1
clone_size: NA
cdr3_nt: TGTGCCAGCAGGGCAGGGGGACAGCCCCAGCATTTT
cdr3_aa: CASRAGGQPQHF

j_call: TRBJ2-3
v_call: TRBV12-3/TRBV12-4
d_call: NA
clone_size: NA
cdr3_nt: TGTGCCAGCAGTTTAGCGCTGGCAGATACGCAGTATTTT
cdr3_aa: CASSLALADTQYF

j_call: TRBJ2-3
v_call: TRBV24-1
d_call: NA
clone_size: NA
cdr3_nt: TGTGCCACCAGTGATTTAATCACAGATACGCAGTATTTT
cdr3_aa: CATSDLITDTQYF

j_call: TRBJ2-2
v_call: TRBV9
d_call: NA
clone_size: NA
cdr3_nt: TGTGCCAGCAGCTACCTGACAGGCTTTAGCACCGGGGAGCTGTTTTTT
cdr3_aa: CASSYLTGFSTGELFF

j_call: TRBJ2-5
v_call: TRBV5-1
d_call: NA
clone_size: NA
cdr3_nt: TGCGCCAGCAGCTCGGGGGCGGACGGGGCGTACTTC
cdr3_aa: CASSSGADGAYF

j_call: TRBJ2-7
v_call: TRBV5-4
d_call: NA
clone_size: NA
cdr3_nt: TGTGCCAGCAGCTTGATTGGGGCGTACGAGCAGTACTTC
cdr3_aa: CASSLIGAYEQYF

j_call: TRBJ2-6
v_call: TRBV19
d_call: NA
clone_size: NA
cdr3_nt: TGTGCCAGTACAATGAAAGCCTCTGGGGCCAACGTCCTGACTTTC
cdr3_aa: CASTMKASGANVLTF

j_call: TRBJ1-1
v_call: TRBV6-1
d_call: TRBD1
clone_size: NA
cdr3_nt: TGTGCCAGCAGTGAACGTCGGGGCGCAGGGGGGGTCACTGAAGCTTTCTTT
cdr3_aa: CASSERRGAGGVTEAFF

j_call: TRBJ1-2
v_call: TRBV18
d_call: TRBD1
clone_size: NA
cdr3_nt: TGTGCCAGCTCACAAGAAAACAGGGGGCAGGAGGGCTACACCTTC
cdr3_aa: CASSQENRGQEGYTF

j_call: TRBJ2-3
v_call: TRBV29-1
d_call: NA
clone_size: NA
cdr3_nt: TGCAGCCTACATGAGGGCGATACGCAGTATTTT
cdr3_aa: CSLHEGDTQYF

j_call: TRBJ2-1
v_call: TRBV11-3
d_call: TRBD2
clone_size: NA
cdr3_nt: TGTGCCAGCAGCACAAGCGGGAGGGACAATGAGCAGTTCTTC
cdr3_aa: CASSTSGRDNEQFF

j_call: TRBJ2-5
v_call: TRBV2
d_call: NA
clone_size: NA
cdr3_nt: TGTGCCAGCAGGACGGTCGGGACCCAGTACTTC
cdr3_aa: CASRTVGTQYF

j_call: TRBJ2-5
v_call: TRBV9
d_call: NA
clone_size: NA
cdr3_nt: TGTGCCAGCAGCGTTTCCCCAGGGTCTAAAGAGACCCAGTACTTC
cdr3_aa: CASSVSPGSKETQYF

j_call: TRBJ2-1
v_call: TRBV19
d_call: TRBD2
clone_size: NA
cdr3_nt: TGTGCCAGTAGTATAATCTCGAGCGGGAGTTACAATGAGCAGTTCTTC
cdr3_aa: CASSIISSGSYNEQFF

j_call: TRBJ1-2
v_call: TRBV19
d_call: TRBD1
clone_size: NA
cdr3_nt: TGTGCCAGTAGCGACCAGGGACAGGTTAACTATGGCTACACCTTC
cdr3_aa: CASSDQGQVNYGYTF

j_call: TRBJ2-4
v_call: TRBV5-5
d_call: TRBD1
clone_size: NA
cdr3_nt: TGTGCCAGCAGCTTGGGACAGGGGAGAAACATTCAGTACTTC
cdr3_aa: CASSLGQGRNIQYF

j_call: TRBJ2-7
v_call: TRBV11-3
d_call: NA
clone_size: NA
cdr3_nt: TGTGCCAGCAGCCCTACCAACCTGGACGAGCAGTACTTC
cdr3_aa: CASSPTNLDEQYF

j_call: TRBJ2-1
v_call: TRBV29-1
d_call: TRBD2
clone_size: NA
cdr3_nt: TGCAGCGTTGAAGGGTGGCGGGAGTCCTACAATGAGCAGTTCTTC
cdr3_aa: CSVEGWRESYNEQFF

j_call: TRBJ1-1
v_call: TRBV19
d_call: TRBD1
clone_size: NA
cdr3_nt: TGTGCCAGTAAGGACAGGGAAATCCCTGAAGCTTTCTTT
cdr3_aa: CASKDREIPEAFF

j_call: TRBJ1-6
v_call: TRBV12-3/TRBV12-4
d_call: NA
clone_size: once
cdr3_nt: TGTGCCAGCAGTTTCGGGGGCGCGGCGCCCCTCCACTTT
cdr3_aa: CASSFGGAAPLHF

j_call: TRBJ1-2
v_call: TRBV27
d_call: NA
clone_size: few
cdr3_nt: TGTGCCAGCAGTGCGACAGGTGTGCGCGGCTACACCTTC
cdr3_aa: CASSATGVRGYTF

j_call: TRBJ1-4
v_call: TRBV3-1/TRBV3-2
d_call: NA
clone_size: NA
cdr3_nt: TGTGCCAGCTGCAGGCTTGCAACTAATGAAAAACTGTTTTTT
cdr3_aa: CASCRLATNEKLFF

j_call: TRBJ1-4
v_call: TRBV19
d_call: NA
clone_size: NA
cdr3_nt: TGTGCCAGTAGTATCCAGAGGGGGGAAAAACTGTTTTTT
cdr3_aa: CASSIQRGEKLFF

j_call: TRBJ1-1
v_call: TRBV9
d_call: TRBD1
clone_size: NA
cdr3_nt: TGTGCCAGCAGCTACGGACAGGGGAACACTGAAGCTTTCTTT
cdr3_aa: CASSYGQGNTEAFF

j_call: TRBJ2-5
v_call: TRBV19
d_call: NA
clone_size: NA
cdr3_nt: TGTGCCAGTAGTCTCGGCGGTCACCCTGGAGCGACCCAGTACTTC
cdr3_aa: CASSLGGHPGATQYF

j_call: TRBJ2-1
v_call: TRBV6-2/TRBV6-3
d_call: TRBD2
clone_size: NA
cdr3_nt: TGTGCCAGCAGTCGCTGGACTAGCGGGGTTAACAATGAGCAGTTCTTC
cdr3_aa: CASSRWTSGVNNEQFF

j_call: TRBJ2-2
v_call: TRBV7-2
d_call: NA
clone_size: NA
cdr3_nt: TGTGCCAGCAGCTTAGAGTTGAGAGGCGGGGAGCTGTTTTTT
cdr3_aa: CASSLELRGGELFF

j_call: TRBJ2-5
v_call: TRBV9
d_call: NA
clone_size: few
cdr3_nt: TGTGCCAGCAGCGTACTACTTCGGGGAGAGACCCAGTACTTC
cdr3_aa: CASSVLLRGETQYF

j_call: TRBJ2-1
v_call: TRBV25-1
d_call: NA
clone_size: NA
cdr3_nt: TGTGCCAGCAGCGCCCCCGGGGGCAAGGGAAATGAGCAGTTCTTC
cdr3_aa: CASSAPGGKGNEQFF

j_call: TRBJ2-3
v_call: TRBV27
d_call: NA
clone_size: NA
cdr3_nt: TGTGCCAGCAGTCGGGGGAAGCCAGATACGCAGTATTTT
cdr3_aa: CASSRGKPDTQYF

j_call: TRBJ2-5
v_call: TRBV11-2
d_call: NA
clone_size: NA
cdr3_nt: TGTGCCAGCAGCCAACACAGGGAGACCCAGTACTTC
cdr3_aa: CASSQHRETQYF

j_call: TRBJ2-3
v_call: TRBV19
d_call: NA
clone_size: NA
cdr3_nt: TGTGCCAGTAGTATAGGAGGGGGAGATACGCAGTATTTT
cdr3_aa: CASSIGGGDTQYF

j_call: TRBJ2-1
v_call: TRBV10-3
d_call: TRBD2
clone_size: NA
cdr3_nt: TGTGCCATCAGTGACCCGGGACTAGCGGGAGTCAGGGTTGAGCAGTTCTTC
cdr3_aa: CAISDPGLAGVRVEQFF

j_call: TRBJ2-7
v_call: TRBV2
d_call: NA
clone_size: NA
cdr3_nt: TGTGCCAGCAGTGAGGGCCAGGCCACCTACGAGCAGTACTTC
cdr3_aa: CASSEGQATYEQYF

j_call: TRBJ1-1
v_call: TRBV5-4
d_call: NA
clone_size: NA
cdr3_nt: TGTGCCAGCAGCCCCAACAGTGGGAACACTGAAGCTTTCTTT
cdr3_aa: CASSPNSGNTEAFF

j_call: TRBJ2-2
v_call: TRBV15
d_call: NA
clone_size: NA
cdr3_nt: TGTGCCACCAGCAGAGATTTGAAAGGGCCCGGGGAGCTGTTTTTT
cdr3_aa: CATSRDLKGPGELFF

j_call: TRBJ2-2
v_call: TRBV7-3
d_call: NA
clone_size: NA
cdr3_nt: TGTGCCAGCAGCTTAAGTATTGGCGGGTGGAACACCGGGGAGCTGTTTTTT
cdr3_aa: CASSLSIGGWNTGELFF

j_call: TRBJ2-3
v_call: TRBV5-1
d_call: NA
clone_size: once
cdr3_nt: TGCGCCAGCAGCTTATTTGGAGGAGATACGCAGTATTTT
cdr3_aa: CASSLFGGDTQYF

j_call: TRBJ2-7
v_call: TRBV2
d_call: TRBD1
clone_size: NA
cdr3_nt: TGTGCCAGCAGACGCCCAGGGGGCTCCTACGAGCAGTACTTC
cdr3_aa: CASRRPGGSYEQYF

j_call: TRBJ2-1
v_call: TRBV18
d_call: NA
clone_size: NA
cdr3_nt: TGTGCCAGCTCACCACGATTGGGCACCGACGTCCCGGATGAGCAGTTCTTC
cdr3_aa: CASSPRLGTDVPDEQFF

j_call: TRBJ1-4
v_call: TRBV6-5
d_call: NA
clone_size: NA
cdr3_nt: TGTGCCAGCAGATTCCATTCGGGGCCAAATGAAAAACTGTTTTTT
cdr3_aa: CASRFHSGPNEKLFF

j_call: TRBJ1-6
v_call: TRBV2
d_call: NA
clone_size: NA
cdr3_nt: TGTGCCAGCAGTGTTCGGCAGGTTTTTAATTCACCCCTCCACTTT
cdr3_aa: CASSVRQVFNSPLHF

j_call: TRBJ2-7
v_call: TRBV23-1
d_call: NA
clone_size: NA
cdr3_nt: TGCGCCAGCAGTCAGACAGACTCATCCTACGAGCAGTACTTC
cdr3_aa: CASSQTDSSYEQYF